The rows below give T cell receptor beta chains drawn from one sample of a study of blood T cell repertoires in COVID-19. Clones were read by immunoSEQ multiplex PCR, and TCRdb kept only the in-frame ones, dropping some. In the table there are 200,000 to 300,000 clones, approximately 89% of which are singletons. Sequenced input: PBMCs or T cells enriched from blood (not recorded which). Receptors originate from a woman aged 18 to 35 who had recovered from COVID-19. Each CDR3 is given with its conserved first and last residue. D genes are given only for firm matches. The size of a clone is reported for some rows only, either as once, few or many, or as a class for expanded clones.

v_gene,abundance,d_gene,j_gene,CDR3nt,CDR3aa
TRBV5-6,-,-,TRBJ2-7,TGTGCCAGCAGCTCACCCCGCGGGGGCCCTACCCAAGAGCAGTACTTC,CASSSPRGGPTQEQYF
TRBV7-9,-,-,TRBJ2-3,TGTGCCAGCAGCCCCTCTGGACAGTCTCCCCTCGAGTATTTT,CASSPSGQSPLEYF
TRBV27,once,-,TRBJ1-6,TGTGCCAGCAGTTTAAACCTGGGGGGTCGTAATTCACCCCTCCACTTT,CASSLNLGGRNSPLHF
TRBV9,-,-,TRBJ2-1,TGTGCCAGCAGCGTCCCCTTCGGGCTCGAGGGCCAATCGAACTACAATGAGCAGTTCTTC,CASSVPFGLEGQSNYNEQFF
TRBV30,-,TRBD2,TRBJ2-7,TGTGCCTGGAGTTTGGGACTAGCCTACGAGCAGTACTTC,CAWSLGLAYEQYF
TRBV27,-,-,TRBJ1-1,TGTGCCAGCACCCCGGGGGGGGGTTACACTGAAGCTTTCTTT,CASTPGGGYTEAFF
TRBV19,-,-,TRBJ2-3,TGTGCCAGTAGCGCAGGGACAGATACGCAGTATTTT,CASSAGTDTQYF
TRBV3-1/TRBV3-2,-,TRBD1,TRBJ1-2,TGTGCCAGCAGCCTTATAGACAGGGATCTTGGCTACACCTTC,CASSLIDRDLGYTF
TRBV25-1,few,TRBD1,TRBJ2-7,TGTGCCAGCAGTAGATATGGACAGGGGGCCACCTACGAGCAGTACTTC,CASSRYGQGATYEQYF
TRBV28,-,-,TRBJ2-3,TGTGCCAGCCGAAATCGGGACACAGATACGCAGTATTTT,CASRNRDTDTQYF
TRBV3-1/TRBV3-2,-,-,TRBJ1-2,TGTGCCAGCAGCCAAGATAGTACAGATAATGGCTACACCTTC,CASSQDSTDNGYTF
TRBV5-5,-,TRBD1,TRBJ1-2,TGTGCCAGCAGCTGGAGACAGGGCTCTAACTATGGCTACACCTTC,CASSWRQGSNYGYTF